The rows below give T cell receptor beta chains drawn from one sample of a study of blood T cell repertoires in COVID-19. The repertoire was sequenced with immunoSEQ multiplex PCR; TCRdb's copy has only in-frame clones and lacks some. The sample carries about 33,000 clones, about 91% recorded once. The sample consisted of peripheral blood. Receptors originate from a human donor in a cohort sampled during active COVID-19. CDR3s include the opening cysteine and the closing phenylalanine or tryptophan. A D gene is named only where the DNA matches it firmly. Clone size, where shown, is once, few, many, or a class for clones that have expanded.

J,length,V,size,D,DNA,CDR3
TRBJ2-4,15,TRBV15,.,.,TGTGCCACCAGCAGAGATACCCTGGGCAGAGACATTCAGTACTTC,CATSRDTLGRDIQYF
TRBJ2-4,16,TRBV7-2,.,.,TGTGCCAGCAGCTTATCTTCGGAGCGGGCCAAAAACATTCAGTACTTC,CASSLSSERAKNIQYF
TRBJ1-1,14,TRBV11-2,.,TRBD1,TGTGCCAGCAGGGGACAGCCTTCCGGAGCTGAAGCTTTCTTT,CASRGQPSGAEAFF
TRBJ1-2,11,TRBV6-2/TRBV6-3,.,.,TGTGCCAGCAGTTTAGGGGTTGGCTACACCTTC,CASSLGVGYTF
TRBJ2-6,16,TRBV19,few,.,TGTGCCAGTCGGGGAACAGGGTCGGGTGGGGCCAACGTCCTGACTTTC,CASRGTGSGGANVLTF
TRBJ2-1,14,TRBV5-6,.,TRBD2,TGTGCCAGCAGCTTGAATAGACTAGCGGGCCAAGGGTTCTTC,CASSLNRLAGQGFF
TRBJ2-7,13,TRBV29-1,.,.,TGCTGGGGGCGTGTAGTGGCCCCCTACGAGCAGTACTTC,CWGRVVAPYEQYF
TRBJ2-3,16,TRBV5-1,.,TRBD1,TGCGCCAGCAGCTTGGTTTCTGGACAGGGGACAGATACGCAGTATTTT,CASSLVSGQGTDTQYF
TRBJ2-7,13,TRBV27,.,.,TGTGCCATCAAGAAGCGAGGCAGCTACGAGCAGTACTTC,CAIKKRGSYEQYF
TRBJ2-3,14,TRBV12-5,.,TRBD1,TGTGCTAGTGGTAGGGACAGTCACACAGATACGCAGTATTTT,CASGRDSHTDTQYF
TRBJ2-3,13,TRBV25-1,few,.,TGTGCCAGCAGTGTCCAGGGGACAGATACGCAGTATTTT,CASSVQGTDTQYF
TRBJ2-5,14,TRBV5-1,.,.,TGCGCCAGCAGCTCCAGGGTTCAAGGAGAGACCCAGTACTTC,CASSSRVQGETQYF
TRBJ2-1,19,TRBV1,.,.,TGCACCAGCAGCCAAGTAGAATATAGCGGGAGGGCCCTCTACAATGAGCAGTTCTTC,CTSSQVEYSGRALYNEQFF
TRBJ1-4,17,TRBV28,.,TRBD1,TGTGCCAGCAGTTTTGGAGGCTCAAACAGGGACAGGGAAAAACTGTTTTTT,CASSFGGSNRDREKLFF
TRBJ2-2,16,TRBV6-6,.,.,TGTGCCAGCAGTATCCCAGGGCTAACCAACACCGGGGAGCTGTTTTTT,CASSIPGLTNTGELFF
TRBJ2-1,16,TRBV27,once,TRBD1,TGTGCCAGCAGGTCCTCTGGCGACAGGGCTCACAATGAGCAGTTCTTC,CASRSSGDRAHNEQFF
TRBJ2-1,18,TRBV15,.,TRBD2,TGTGCCACCAGCAGGGGCTCTCCCGGGACTAGCGGATACAATGAGCAGTTCTTC,CATSRGSPGTSGYNEQFF
TRBJ1-1,15,TRBV5-1,once,.,TGCGCCAGCAGCTTGGCTCTGGGCCAGAACACTGAAGCTTTCTTT,CASSLALGQNTEAFF
TRBJ1-4,17,TRBV9,.,TRBD1,TGTGCCAGCAGCGTAGGTATCCGGGGGACAGGGTATGAAAAACTGTTTTTT,CASSVGIRGTGYEKLFF
TRBJ1-4,15,TRBV4-1,.,.,TGCGCCAGCAGCCACGCAGGGCGGTTTAATGAAAAACTGTTTTTT,CASSHAGRFNEKLFF
TRBJ2-1,16,TRBV3-1/TRBV3-2,.,TRBD2,TGTGCCAGCAGCCAAGATGGGGGACTAGCGGTGGGGGAGCAGTTCTTC,CASSQDGGLAVGEQFF
TRBJ2-2,13,TRBV3-1/TRBV3-2,.,.,TGTGCCAGCAGCCTACGGGGCACCGGGGAGCTGTTTTTT,CASSLRGTGELFF
TRBJ2-1,16,TRBV11-2,.,.,TGTGCCAGCAGCTTGGGGGGGCTTCCCTCCTACAATGAGCAGTTCTTC,CASSLGGLPSYNEQFF
TRBJ2-7,13,TRBV12-3/TRBV12-4,few,TRBD1,TGTGCCAGCACCCCAGACAGGGTTGGCGAGCAGTACTTC,CASTPDRVGEQYF
TRBJ2-3,14,TRBV6-1,.,.,TGTGCCAGCAGTGAAGGTCCAAGCACAGATACGCAGTATTTT,CASSEGPSTDTQYF
TRBJ1-6,15,TRBV19,.,TRBD1,TGTGCCAGTAGGGCCGGGGACAGGACCAATTCACCCCTCCACTTT,CASRAGDRTNSPLHF
TRBJ1-2,14,TRBV2,.,.,TGTGCCAGCAGTGATTACCCGACTCTATATGGCTACACCTTC,CASSDYPTLYGYTF
TRBJ2-1,15,TRBV18,.,.,TGTGCCAGCTCACCAGTGGCAGGCGATTACAATGAGCAGTTCTTC,CASSPVAGDYNEQFF
TRBJ2-5,13,TRBV7-8,.,TRBD1,TGTGCCAGCAGCGGACAGGGCCGCATGGACCAGTACTTC,CASSGQGRMDQYF
TRBJ1-2,14,TRBV27,.,.,TGTGCCAGCAGTTTCGGACACCCTAACTATGGCTACACCTTC,CASSFGHPNYGYTF
TRBJ1-2,13,TRBV7-6,few,.,TGTGCCAGCAGCTTAGACGGACATCACGGCTACACCTTC,CASSLDGHHGYTF
TRBJ2-1,12,TRBV24-1,once,.,TGTGCCACCAGTGATTTGGGGAGTGAGCAGTTCTTC,CATSDLGSEQFF
TRBJ2-3,12,TRBV29-1,.,TRBD2,TGCAGCGGCGGACTAGACTGGGATACGCAGTATTTT,CSGGLDWDTQYF
TRBJ2-5,13,TRBV5-4,.,.,TGTGCCAGCAGCTTGCAGGGGCCGGAGACCCAGTACTTC,CASSLQGPETQYF